These T cell receptor beta chains were read from a single sample in a study of early T cells in non-severe SARS-CoV-2 infection. TCRdb itself ran the 5' RACE reads through MiXCR, one entry per CDR3 protein. The sample shows tens of thousands of distinct CDR3 sequences, more than 13% of them seen only once. The material sequenced was whole blood. These receptors originate from an adult who was a healthcare worker with PCR-confirmed SARS-CoV-2 infection or an uninfected control (not recorded which). Each CDR3 is given with its conserved first and last residue. D genes are given only for firm matches. Some rows have no size entry. The others give once, few or many, or a class for an expanded clone.

clone size | J gene | D gene | V gene | CDR3 DNA | CDR3 protein
few | TRBJ2-2 | . | TRBV21-1 | TGTGCCAGCAGCATTTGGCAGGACCTCACCGGGGAGCTGTTTTTT | CASSIWQDLTGELFF
few | TRBJ2-4 | . | TRBV7-8 | TGTGCCAGCAGCTTCCAGTTTGACATTCAGTACTTC | CASSFQFDIQYF
few | TRBJ2-7 | . | TRBV15 | TGTGCCACCAGCAGAGATAAAGGCTACGAGCAGTACTTC | CATSRDKGYEQYF
many | TRBJ1-6 | . | TRBV3-1 | TGTGCCAGCAGCCAGGGGGTTCGATCACCCCTCCACTTT | CASSQGVRSPLHF
. | TRBJ2-3 | . | TRBV2 | TGTGCCAGCAACGACCGCGGCAGCACAGATACGCAGTATTTT | CASNDRGSTDTQYF
few | TRBJ1-2 | . | TRBV28 | TGTGCCAGCAGTCCCACAGCCTATGGCTACACCTTC | CASSPTAYGYTF
few | TRBJ2-5 | . | TRBV18 | TGTGCCAGCTCACTGGGGCACCCGGGGATGGAGACCCAGTACTTC | CASSLGHPGMETQYF
many | TRBJ1-6 | . | TRBV7-9 | TGTGCCAGCAGCTTAGCTGTACTGGATAATTCACCCCTCCACTTT | CASSLAVLDNSPLHF
few | TRBJ2-3 | TRBD2 | TRBV29-1 | TGCAGCGTTGAACGGCTAGCGGGAGTGGTAGATACGCAGTATTTT | CSVERLAGVVDTQYF
. | TRBJ1-2 | . | TRBV28 | TGTGCCAGCAGTTTTTTTCCGGAACGGATCTATGGCTACACCTTC | CASSFFPERIYGYTF